These T cell receptor beta chains were read from a single sample in a study of CXCR3-negative and CXCR3-positive naive CD8 T cells. With the 5' RACE reads reprocessed, TCRdb shows one record per CDR3 protein and no DNA. The sample data list over 55,000 distinct CDR3 sequences. The sequencing input was memory CD8+ T cells from blood. The receptors were sampled from a human donor in good health. Some clones in this sample may be carry-over from other donors' samples. Each CDR3 is given with its conserved first and last residue.

j_call v_call cdr3_length cdr3_aa
TRBJ1-2 TRBV4-2 12 CASSQGEYGYTF
TRBJ2-5 TRBV6-1 14 CASSEAGGQETQYF
TRBJ1-1 TRBV4-3 13 CASSQRENTEAFF
TRBJ2-7 TRBV28 14 CASSLLGQGKEQYF
TRBJ1-1 TRBV7-9 12 CASSFGVPEAFF
TRBJ2-2 TRBV7-3 14 CASSLNLGAGELFF
TRBJ1-6 TRBV28 15 CASSFGGSGHSPLHF
TRBJ2-1 TRBV6-5 14 CASSYGSVGTEQFF
TRBJ2-1 TRBV7-9 12 CASSFRGYEQFF
TRBJ2-3 TRBV14 17 CASSQLRDGPSTDTQYF
TRBJ2-1 TRBV12-3/TRBV12-4 16 CASSPTPNPPYNEQFF
TRBJ1-5 TRBV20-1 15 CSAGENPYSNQPQHF
TRBJ2-7 TRBV28 14 CASSFGAVFYEQYF
TRBJ2-2 TRBV11-3 15 CASRPRQANTGELFF
TRBJ2-7 TRBV7-9 14 CASSLPGISYEQYF
TRBJ2-1 TRBV7-9 17 CASSLVNAGENYNEQFF
TRBJ2-5 TRBV28 15 CASSLLQGYEETQYF
TRBJ2-3 TRBV29-1 13 CSVVALDADTQYF
TRBJ2-1 TRBV27 15 CASSLDPGGSWEQFF
TRBJ1-1 TRBV5-1 16 CASSFGTGGMNTEAFF
TRBJ2-5 TRBV7-6 16 CASSRQGVQGEETQYF
TRBJ2-7 TRBV20-1 14 CSATDQRGAYEQYF
TRBJ2-3 TRBV7-3 14 CASSQSGATDTQYF
TRBJ1-4 TRBV29-1 13 CSGIGGTNEKLFF
TRBJ1-1 TRBV28 16 CASRETGGSVNTEAFF
TRBJ2-7 TRBV15 15 CATSSGDSPSSEQYF
TRBJ2-2 TRBV10-3 15 CAISDPLGGAGELFF
TRBJ2-5 TRBV29-1 13 CSVEWGAQETQYF
TRBJ2-7 TRBV29-1 14 CSVTVPGPLGEQYF
TRBJ2-2 TRBV6-4 15 CASQPGQSNTGELFF
TRBJ2-2 TRBV7-3 14 CASSSTGVVGELFF
TRBJ1-1 TRBV9 16 CASSVVGDSRNTEAFF
TRBJ2-7 TRBV7-9 13 CASSQPGGDLQYF
TRBJ1-2 TRBV7-9 14 CASSAPGTGNGYTF
TRBJ2-5 TRBV12-3/TRBV12-4 12 CASIGRGETQYF
TRBJ2-1 TRBV12-3/TRBV12-4 15 CASSLRLAGVNEQFF
TRBJ2-5 TRBV6-5 14 CASSYSGSPETQYF
TRBJ2-1 TRBV7-3 11 CASSLGNEQFF
TRBJ2-1 TRBV7-6 13 CASSAEPYNEQFF